The TCR beta chain under discussion was sequenced for a study of metastatic and nonmetastatic thyroid tumors. Overall study: Repertoires of blood and of tissue (tumor or nodule) from malignant and benign thyroid patients were compared. Notes on the study in general: For both blood and tumor, malignant thyroid tumors reportedly showed significantly higher TCR beta diversity than benign nodules did.

In the study's own analysis: Building a distant-metastasis classifier for papillary thyroid cancer drew on CDR3 differences across clinicopathological groups. With MiXCR, TCRdb reprocessed the PCR reads. TCRdb assigned the V and J calls; the authors' analysis was not used. The table includes about 27,000 clones, approximately 17% detected once. The germline V gene encodes CDR1 DFQATT and CDR2 SNEGSKA (reference sequence). The CDR3 is 12 residues long. Trimming took off 7 bases at V and 0 bases at J, with 9 bases between the two ends. No treatment had been given to any patient before thyroid surgery. This clone was seen many times. The antigen remains unidentified.

Input material: blood. V is TRBV20-1 and J is TRBJ1-1; D remains unclear. This receptor was taken from a male donor with papillary thyroid cancer or a benign thyroid nodule (not recorded which). Some clones in this sample may be carry-over from other donors' samples. The CDR3 loop reads CSGVIMNTEAFF. Here the CDR3 DNA reads TGCAGTGGGGTGATTATGAACACTGAAGCTTTCTTT.